This T cell receptor (beta chain) was obtained from a study of PD-1 blockade in classical Hodgkin lymphoma. This sample's time point: cycle 4 day 1 (C4D1), after around six weeks of nivolumab. Relapse was seen in all patients after autologous stem cell transplantation, and brentuximab vedotin exposure was variable. Concerning this clone: Its cognate antigen is unknown.

Study conclusions and caveats: The study reported lower baseline TCR diversity in newly diagnosed patients than in healthy donors.

The CDR3 covers 14 residues. CDR1 and CDR2 from the germline V gene are SGHRS and YFSETQ. V dropped 0 bases and J dropped 5 bases, with 9 bases sitting between them. Assay: immunoSEQ multiplex PCR; the TCRdb copy retains only in-frame clones and omits some. The sample consists of 90,000 to 140,000 clones, around nine tenths of them appearing once. This rearrangement joins TRBV5-1 to TRBJ2-1, with D perhaps TRBD1 (6 bases). The sample was peripheral blood mononuclear cells (PBMCs), taken before the fourth cycle of nivolumab. The sequence derives from a human donor with classical Hodgkin lymphoma. CDR3 nucleotide sequence: TGCGCCAGCAGCTTGGCCTACAGGGACAATGAGCAGTTCTTC. The encoded protein is CASSLAYRDNEQFF.